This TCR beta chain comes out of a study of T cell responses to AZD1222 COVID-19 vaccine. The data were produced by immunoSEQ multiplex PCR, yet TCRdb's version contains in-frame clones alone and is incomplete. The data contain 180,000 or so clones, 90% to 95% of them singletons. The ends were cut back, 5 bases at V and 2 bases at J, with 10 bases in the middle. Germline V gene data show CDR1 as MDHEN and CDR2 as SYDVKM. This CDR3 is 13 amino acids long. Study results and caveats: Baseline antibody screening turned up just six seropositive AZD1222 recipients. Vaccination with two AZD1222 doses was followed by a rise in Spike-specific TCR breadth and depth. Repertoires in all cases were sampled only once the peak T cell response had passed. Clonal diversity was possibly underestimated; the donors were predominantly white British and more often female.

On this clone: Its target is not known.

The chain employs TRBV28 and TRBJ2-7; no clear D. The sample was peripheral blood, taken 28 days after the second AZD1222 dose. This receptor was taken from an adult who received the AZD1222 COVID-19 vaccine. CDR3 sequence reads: CASSRTVTYEQYF. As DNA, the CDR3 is TGTGCCAGCAGTCGAACAGTAACCTACGAGCAGTACTTC.